This T cell receptor (beta chain) emerged from a study of blood T cells in healthy people across ages. Study results and limitations: Unsorted PBMC input precluded a conclusive naive versus antigen-experienced comparison. From one million sequenced T cells, diversity estimates were lower bounds.

Using a J-beta primer mix together with a sample-barcoded 5' primer, a second PCR was run for roughly 6 to 12 cycles. Each cDNA molecule was tagged by a template-switch adaptor that had 12 random nucleotides. TCRdb re-called the 5' RACE reads with MiXCR, one entry per CDR3 protein. The profile covers 540,000 or so distinct CDR3 sequences, with more than 45% appearing a single time and just under 25% taken by the ten largest. This CDR3 contains 20 residues. V gave up 5 bases and J gave up 0 bases; unmatched junction bases: 18. Germline V gene sequence: CDR1 SGHTA, CDR2 FQGNSA. The individuals who served as donors were healthy Caucasians living in Russia, aged roughly 6 to 95. On this clonotype: The antigen remains undetermined.

The TCR originated in a man older than 75 in good health. J is TRBJ2-2 and V is TRBV7-2; 7 bases map to TRBD2. The sample taken for sequencing was blood. The CDR3: CASSKGGLSGLTSNTGELFF. The CDR3 region has the DNA TGTGCCAGCAGCAAGGGAGGGCTTAGCGGACTGACATCGAACACCGGGGAGCTGTTTTTT.